Included here is one T cell receptor beta chain sequence, with context. Other DNA sequences in this specimen translate into the identical CDR3. This entry comes from a study of blood T cell repertoires in COVID-19. Background on the study: Both acute and convalescent COVID-19 samples were obtained from the United States, Italy and Spain.

The assay was immunoSEQ multiplex PCR, and TCRdb's table has in-frame clones only and misses some. The sample consists of hundreds of thousands of clones, around nine tenths of them appearing once. CDR3 size: 13 residues. The germline V gene has CDR1 SGHRS and CDR2 YFSETQ. V lost 3 bases and J lost 6, with 12 bases in between. In terms of age and location, participants ranged from about 18 to 89 years and lived in fewer than 30 US areas. The TCR sequence derives from a woman in her 50s who had recovered from COVID-19. The chain couples TRBV5-1 to TRBJ1-2, with D tentatively TRBD1 (6 bases). What was sequenced was PBMCs or T cells enriched from blood (not recorded which). CDR3 bases: TGCGCCAGCAGCTCGCCCGGGGGGCATGGCTACACCTTC. Its translation: CASSSPGGHGYTF.